The 29 T cell receptor beta chains below were found in one sample sequenced in a study of human T cells and chemical hapten exposure. TCRdb independently ran MiXCR on the RACE reads; one entry per CDR3 protein. This sample carries 55,000 to 80,000 distinct CDR3 sequences, about 10% of them seen once, and the ten largest clones take approximately 2.2%. Time point specified: patch test 3, about 24 weeks after DPC sensitization. Treatment noted: therapeutic diphenylcyclopropenone sensitization with weekly scalp DPC. The source material was whole blood, sampled in connection with sensitization to the hapten diphenylcyclopropenone (DPC). The receptor source for this set is a woman aged 30 to 39 with alopecia areata. Some clones in this sample may be carry-over from other donors' samples.

This clonotype was detected only a few times. The gene calls are TRBV7-6 and TRBJ1-2; tentative D call: TRBD1 (6 bases). Germline V gene lookup returns CDR1 SGHVS and CDR2 FNYEAQ. This CDR3 region has 14 residues. V shed 5 bases and J shed 4 bases, with 14 bases lying between them. In DNA, the CDR3 is TGTGCCAGCAGCCCGGGGGGGCCGAGCTATGGCTACACCTTC. Translating gives CASSPGGPSYGYTF. Complete variable domain (other parts from reference TRBV7-6 and TRBJ1-2): GAGVSQSPRYKVTKRGQDVALRCDPISGHVSLYWYRQALGQGPEFLTYFNYEAQQDKSGLPNDRFSAERPEGSISTLTIQRTEQRDSAMYRCASSPGGPSYGYTFGSGTRLTVV.

The CDR3 DNA reads TGCAGTGCTAGAGGGGACAGGGATTTGGGCACTGAAGCTTTCTTT. Translated: CSARGDRDLGTEAFF. The chain couples TRBV20-1 to TRBJ1-1, with 9 bases aligning to TRBD1. Trimming at V came to 1 base and at J to 4 bases, leaving 7 bases not matched to a gene. CDR3 length: 15 amino acids. Germline V gene lookup returns CDR1 DFQATT and CDR2 SNEGSKA (reference sequence).

This clonotype was seen repeatedly, ten times or more. The chain has TRBV7-2 and TRBJ1-1; maybe TRBD1 (5 bases). Germline lookup yields CDR1 SGHTA and CDR2 FQGNSA. This CDR3 contains 16 residues. V lost 0 bases and J lost 5, with 16 bases in between. CDR3 region: CASSLAGGVVGTEAFF. Written as DNA, the CDR3 is TGTGCCAGCAGCTTAGCGGGGGGGGTAGTGGGTACTGAAGCTTTCTTT.

Comment on this clonotype: The junction differs from germline at one of its ends, possibly a read error. The chain links TRBV18 to TRBJ1-1, with 7 positions matching TRBD1. CDR1 KGHSH and CDR2 LQKENI come from the germline V gene. There are 16 residues in the CDR3. The CDR3 reads CASSQNTGTANTEASF. CDR3 sequence (DNA): TGTGCCAGCTCCCAAAATACCGGGACAGCGAACACTGAAGCTTCCTTT.

This clonotype appeared many times. This chain connects TRBV7-9 to TRBJ1-4; 7 bases align to TRBD1. The CDR3 has 18 amino acids. V shed 5 bases, J shed 0 bases, and the junction held 12 bases outside the gene matches. From germline, CDR1 is SEHNR and CDR2 FQNEAQ (reference sequence). In DNA, the CDR3 is TGTGCCAGCAGCCGCAACTTTGGGACAGCTACAACTAATGAAAAACTGTTTTTT. Protein sequence: CASSRNFGTATTNEKLFF.

This clonotype was counted between two and nine times. The genes are TRBV29-1 and TRBJ1-2; TRBD1 matches at 7 bases. Germline V gene data show CDR1 as SQVTM and CDR2 as ANQGSEA. Trimming at V came to 1 base and at J to 0 bases, leaving 5 bases not matched to a gene. The CDR3 totals 15 residues. CDR3 loop: CSVEGGTETNYGYTF. CDR3 nucleotides: TGCAGCGTTGAAGGAGGGACAGAGACTAACTATGGCTACACCTTC.

This clonotype was observed a handful of times. V is TRBV24-1 and J is TRBJ2-1, with 10 bases aligning to TRBD2. Trimming took 3 bases from V and 5 from J; bases not matched to a gene: 6. The CDR3 has 16 amino acids. The germline CDR1 and CDR2 sequences are KGHDR and SFDVKD. The CDR3 DNA sequence: TGTGCCACCAGTGATCCAGGCGGGACTAGCGACAATGAGCAGTTCTTC. This codes for CATSDPGGTSDNEQFF.

This clonotype has a handful of counts. The CDR3 nucleotides read TGTGCCAGCAGGGGACCGGCCTCCTACGAGCAGTACTTC. Protein product: CASRGPASYEQYF. This chain joins TRBV6-2 or TRBV6-3 and TRBJ2-7; D is perhaps TRBD1 or TRBD2 (5 bases each). The CDR3 is 13 residues long. The V and J ends lost 6 bases and 0 bases respectively, with 9 bases between them. Looked up from germline, CDR1 is MNHEY and CDR2 is SVGEGT.

This clonotype has at least ten counts. The J gene is TRBJ2-7, the V gene TRBV5-1, with a tentative D call TRBD1 (7 bases). Per germline, CDR1 SGHRS and CDR2 YFSETQ. With 0 bases removed from V and 4 bases from J, the gap between germline ends came to 11 bases. CDR3 length: 14 residues. CDR3 nucleotides: TGCGCCAGCAGCTTGGGAGCAGGGGGGTACGAGCAGTACTTC. This sequence encodes CASSLGAGGYEQYF.

The J gene is TRBJ2-1, the V gene TRBV9; no definite D call. With 2 bases removed from V and 2 bases from J, the gap between germline ends came to 14 bases. Germline-derived CDR1 and CDR2 are SGDLS and YYNGEE. The CDR3 is made up of 16 amino acids. The chain's CDR3 is CASSVYGAGPYNEQFF. The CDR3 DNA is TGTGCCAGCAGCGTTTACGGAGCCGGACCCTACAATGAGCAGTTCTTC.

This clonotype was picked up many times. The CDR3 reads CASSPPGSTGELFF. In nucleotides, the CDR3 is TGTGCCAGCTCACCACCGGGGAGTACCGGGGAGCTGTTTTTT. The chain uses TRBV18 and TRBJ2-2; tentatively, D is TRBD2 (5 bases). The V gene's germline CDR1 is KGHSH and CDR2 LQKENI. V was clipped by 0 bases and J by 5 bases, with 7 bases between them. The CDR3 runs 14 residues.

The V gene is TRBV29-1, the J gene TRBJ2-7; D is unresolved. V lost 5 bases, J lost 4 bases, and 18 bases lay in between. CDR3 length: 14 residues. Germline V gene lookup returns CDR1 SQVTM and CDR2 ANQGSEA. This CDR3 is CSVRAASGPYEQYF. CDR3 sequence (DNA): TGCAGCGTTCGGGCTGCCTCTGGGCCTTACGAGCAGTACTTC.

The chain has TRBV20-1 and TRBJ1-6; TRBD1 agrees at 7 bases. The germline gives CDR1 DFQATT, CDR2 SNEGSKA (reference sequence). The CDR3 is made up of 14 amino acids. The trim removed 6 bases at V and 9 bases at J, leaving 11 bases unmatched. The CDR3 nucleotides are TGCAGTGCCGCGTCGACAGGGTTTAGTTCACCCCTCCACTTT. Translated, it gives CSAASTGFSSPLHF.

The chain combines TRBV5-4 with TRBJ1-6; unclear D gene. Deletions cut 6 bases from V and 0 bases from J, with 13 bases between. This CDR3 contains 16 residues. Germline assignment: CDR1 SGHNT and CDR2 YYREEE (reference sequence). DNA for the CDR3: TGTGCCAGCACCATCGGTGGTAGCTCCTATAATTCACCCCTCCACTTT. Encoded protein: CASTIGGSSYNSPLHF. The full variable domain, with the rest looked up from reference TRBV5-4 and TRBJ1-6, is ETGVTQSPTHLIKTRGQQVTLRCSSQSGHNTVSWYQQALGQGPQFIFQYYREEENGRGNFPPRFSGLQFPNYSSELNVNALELDDSALYLCASTIGGSSYNSPLHFGNGTRLTVT.

This clonotype came up many times. The chain is built from TRBV5-4 and TRBJ2-2; D is perhaps TRBD2 (6 bases). V lost 2 bases, J lost 5 bases, and 10 bases lay in between. This CDR3 contains 14 residues. The V gene's germline CDR1 is SGHNT and CDR2 YYREEE (reference sequence). CDR3 nucleotides: TGTGCCAGCAGCTTCCGCGGGGCAACCGGGGAGCTGTTTTTT. This codes for CASSFRGATGELFF.

This clonotype was counted between two and nine times. The V call is TRBV28, the J call TRBJ1-1; the match to TRBD1 covers 10 bases. The CDR3 is made up of 15 amino acids. J gave up 10 bases and V 5 bases, and 13 bases lay outside the gene matches. Germline V gene sequence: CDR1 MDHEN, CDR2 SYDVKM. CDR3 in DNA: TGTGCCAGCAGTCCCGGACAGGGGGTCTATGGAGGAGCTTTCTTT. As protein: CASSPGQGVYGGAFF.

The table lists this clonotype with many counts. The J gene is TRBJ2-3, the V gene TRBV18, with D tentatively TRBD1 (6 bases). Germline CDR1 KGHSH, CDR2 LQKENI. The CDR3 runs 16 residues. V dropped 4 bases and J dropped 0 bases, with 14 bases sitting between them. CDR3 bases: TGTGCCAGCTCACTACTAGACAGGCCTAGCACAGATACGCAGTATTTT. It translates to CASSLLDRPSTDTQYF.

This clonotype has just a few counts. The rearrangement joins TRBV3-1 to TRBJ1-6; 8 nucleotides match TRBD1. From germline, CDR1 is LGHDT and CDR2 YNNKEL (reference sequence). After removal of 2 bases from V and 10 bases from J, the junction contained 1 base not matched to a gene. The length of the CDR3 is 13 residues. The CDR3 reads CASSQTGGSPLHF. CDR3 in DNA: TGTGCCAGCAGCCAAACAGGGGGGTCACCCCTCCACTTT.

This clonotype was seen more than once but under ten times. The rearrangement joins TRBV28 to TRBJ1-2, with D perhaps TRBD1 (5 bases). The V end was cut by 5 bases, the J end by 9 bases, with 16 bases between. Germline V gene lookup returns CDR1 MDHEN and CDR2 SYDVKM. CDR3 length: 13 residues. This chain's CDR3 is CASSGAGHPSYTF. CDR3 in DNA: TGTGCCAGCAGTGGGGCCGGGCATCCGAGCTACACCTTC.

This clonotype was seen more than once but under ten times. The J gene is TRBJ2-3, the V gene TRBV6-5, with D uncertain. Germline CDR1 is MNHEY and CDR2 is SVGAGI. This CDR3 is built from 13 residues. V was trimmed by 8 bases and J by 4 bases, leaving 13 bases between them. CDR3 residues: CASGQTPSDTQYF. The CDR3 DNA reads TGTGCCAGCGGGCAGACACCGTCAGATACGCAGTATTTT.

This clonotype came up many times. The rearrangement joins TRBV7-9 to TRBJ1-6; unclear D gene. CDR3 length equals 17 residues. Germline CDR1 and CDR2: SEHNR and FQNEAQ (reference sequence). V was trimmed by 5 bases and J by 8 bases, leaving 22 bases between them. CDR3 sequence (DNA): TGTGCCAGCAGCGAAATCCTCACGACCAAATTACATTCACCCCTCCACTTT. This translates into CASSEILTTKLHSPLHF.

This clonotype was detected many times. V gene TRBV7-8 combines with J gene TRBJ1-5; weak D call: TRBD1 (5 bases). With 5 bases removed from V and 0 bases from J, the gap between germline ends came to 8 bases. The CDR3 is 14 amino acids. Germline V lookup: CDR1 SGHVS, CDR2 FQNEAQ. The CDR3 bases are TGTGCCAGCAGCCCGGGGGTTAGCAATCAGCCCCAGCATTTT. Translation gives CASSPGVSNQPQHF.

This clonotype has ten or more counts. This chain uses TRBV6-5 with TRBJ2-5; possible D gene TRBD2, 6 bases. Between the trimmed V and J ends, which lost 5 bases and 3 bases, there was a span of 13 bases. Germline lookup yields CDR1 MNHEY and CDR2 SVGAGI. The CDR3 spans 14 residues. The CDR3 loop reads CASSPRGTKETQYF. Written as DNA, the CDR3 is TGTGCCAGCAGTCCCCGGGGGACGAAAGAGACCCAGTACTTC.

This clonotype was counted between two and nine times. The chain combines TRBV20-1 with TRBJ2-7, with D possibly TRBD2 on 7 matching bases. CDR1 is DFQATT, CDR2 SNEGSKA, per germline (reference sequence). The CDR3 is 13 residues long. V was trimmed by 7 bases and J by 2 bases, leaving 15 bases between them. The CDR3 spells CSVRRGPTYEQYF. The DNA for the CDR3 is TGCAGTGTTAGGCGGGGGCCTACCTACGAGCAGTACTTC.

In its sample, this clonotype was seen a few times. The gene calls are TRBV20-1 and TRBJ2-3, with 7 positions matching TRBD2. Germline CDR1 DFQATT, CDR2 SNEGSKA (reference sequence). CDR3 length: 15 residues. The J segment lost 0 bases and the V segment lost 5 bases, leaving 8 bases of the junction unmatched. CDR3 DNA: TGCAGTGCTTTAAAATCCGGGGGGAGCACAGATACGCAGTATTTT. It is translated as CSALKSGGSTDTQYF.

This clonotype was detected a few times. The chain joins TRBV12-3 or TRBV12-4 to TRBJ2-1, with 9 nucleotides matching TRBD2. The CDR3 covers 17 residues. With V trimmed by 6 bases and J by 4 bases, 13 bases remained unmatched. The CDR3 loop reads CASRVTTSGNYYNEQFF. The CDR3 nucleotides read TGTGCCAGCAGGGTAACGACTAGCGGAAATTATTACAATGAGCAGTTCTTC.

This clonotype has ten or more counts. The V and J genes are TRBV20-1 and TRBJ2-5; 13 bases are a match to TRBD2. The V gene's germline CDR1 is DFQATT and CDR2 SNEGSKA (reference sequence). Trimming cost V 5 bases and J 2 bases; bases outside gene matches: 8. The CDR3 sequence is 16 residues long. The CDR3: CSASPSTSGGQETQYF. The CDR3 bases are TGCAGTGCTTCACCATCGACTAGCGGGGGGCAAGAGACCCAGTACTTC.

The rearrangement joins TRBV7-9 to TRBJ1-1; D may be TRBD1 (5 bases). Trimming took 3 bases from V and 6 from J, leaving 11 bases between them. Germline V gene sequence: CDR1 SEHNR, CDR2 FQNEAQ (reference sequence). The CDR3 runs to 13 residues. CDR3 sequence: CASSFKGTPEAFF. CDR3 nucleotide sequence: TGTGCCAGCAGCTTCAAAGGGACCCCTGAAGCTTTCTTT.

The chain links TRBV5-5 to TRBJ2-3, with 12 positions matching TRBD1. Germline lookup yields CDR1 SGHKS and CDR2 YYEKEE (reference sequence). This CDR3 has 18 residues. J gave up 1 base and V 0 bases, and 6 bases lay outside the gene matches. Here the CDR3 DNA reads TGTGCCAGCAGCTTGGAGCCGGGACAGGGGGCGGGCACAGATACGCAGTATTTT. It translates to CASSLEPGQGAGTDTQYF.